What follows is one T cell receptor (beta chain) and its context. V was clipped by 5 bases and J by 8 bases, with 18 bases between them. The CDR3 has 14 residues. Germline CDR1 reads LNHDA; CDR2 reads SQIVND (reference sequence). The PCR was carried out with 60 Vbeta primers and 13 Jbeta primers. Produced via immunoSEQ multiplex PCR; TCRdb's table is partial and in-frame only. The table lists 150,000 to 200,000 clones, about 79% of them singletons. This sample is part of a study of cytomegalovirus exposure and HLA in healthy donors. Sequencing used PBMCs. This rearrangement joins TRBV19 to TRBJ1-1; tentative D call: TRBD1 (5 bases). The sequence derives from a woman in her fifties or sixties in good health and CMV-seronegative. CDR3 loop: CASSRDWRVGEAFF. As DNA, the CDR3 is TGTGCCAGTAGTCGGGACTGGCGTGTTGGAGAAGCTTTCTTT.